Listed below are T cell receptor beta chains from one sample, sequenced in a study of CD8 T cells in Susac syndrome. TCRdb independently ran MiXCR on the immunoSEQ multiplex PCR reads; one entry per CDR3 protein. The sample gives some 120,000 distinct CDR3 sequences, approximately 91% of which show up once; roughly 0.15% is in the top ten. Sequencing was performed on CD4+ T cells from PBMCs. These TCRs come from a human donor in good health. Each CDR3 is given with its conserved first and last residue. D genes are given only for firm matches. Clone sizes are given selectively: once, few, many, or a class where the clone is expanded.

d_call: .
v_call: TRBV10-3
clone_size: .
j_call: TRBJ1-1
cdr3_aa: CAISNDNTEAFF
cdr3_nt: TGTGCCATCAGCAACGACAACACTGAAGCTTTCTTT

d_call: .
v_call: TRBV7-2
clone_size: few
j_call: TRBJ2-2
cdr3_aa: CASSPLQGLPGELFF
cdr3_nt: TGTGCCAGCAGCCCTTTGCAGGGTCTCCCCGGGGAGCTGTTTTTT

d_call: .
v_call: TRBV4-3
clone_size: .
j_call: TRBJ2-7
cdr3_aa: CASSLKYSDYEQYF
cdr3_nt: TGCGCCAGCAGCCTAAAATATTCGGACTACGAGCAGTACTTC

d_call: .
v_call: TRBV5-5
clone_size: .
j_call: TRBJ1-2
cdr3_aa: CASSLDGPYGYTF
cdr3_nt: TGTGCCAGCAGCTTGGACGGACCCTATGGCTACACCTTC

d_call: .
v_call: TRBV14
clone_size: .
j_call: TRBJ2-1
cdr3_aa: CASSQMAGSSYNEQFF
cdr3_nt: TGTGCCAGCAGCCAAATGGCCGGGAGCTCCTACAATGAGCAGTTCTTC

d_call: .
v_call: TRBV18
clone_size: .
j_call: TRBJ1-4
cdr3_aa: CASSPRLDTSLEKLFF
cdr3_nt: TGTGCCAGCTCACCACGGTTAGACACATCCCTTGAAAAACTGTTTTTT

d_call: TRBD2
v_call: TRBV20-1
clone_size: once
j_call: TRBJ2-2
cdr3_aa: CSARDPWGEGYTGELFF
cdr3_nt: TGCAGTGCTAGGGATCCGTGGGGGGAGGGTTACACCGGGGAGCTGTTTTTT

d_call: .
v_call: TRBV12-3/TRBV12-4
clone_size: .
j_call: TRBJ2-2
cdr3_aa: CASSLPGELFF
cdr3_nt: TGTGCCAGCAGTTTACCCGGGGAGCTTTTTTTT

d_call: .
v_call: TRBV7-2
clone_size: once
j_call: TRBJ2-2
cdr3_aa: CASSLNGGLAGELFF
cdr3_nt: TGTGCCAGCAGCTTAAACGGGGGCTTGGCCGGGGAGCTGTTTTTT

d_call: .
v_call: TRBV18
clone_size: .
j_call: TRBJ2-7
cdr3_aa: CASSPNTELEQYF
cdr3_nt: TGTGCCAGCTCACCAAACACAGAGCTCGAGCAGTACTTC

d_call: .
v_call: TRBV20-1
clone_size: .
j_call: TRBJ2-1
cdr3_aa: CSALSSANYNEQFF
cdr3_nt: TGCAGTGCTCTGAGTAGCGCCAACTACAATGAGCAGTTCTTC

d_call: TRBD2
v_call: TRBV6-1
clone_size: .
j_call: TRBJ2-7
cdr3_aa: CASSTILAGNSYEQYF
cdr3_nt: TGTGCCAGCAGTACCATCCTAGCGGGAAACTCCTACGAGCAGTACTTC

d_call: .
v_call: TRBV6-2/TRBV6-3
clone_size: .
j_call: TRBJ2-7
cdr3_aa: CASSRGPNDSYEQYF
cdr3_nt: TGTGCCAGCAGTCGGGGACCGAACGACTCCTACGAGCAGTACTTC

d_call: .
v_call: TRBV29-1
clone_size: .
j_call: TRBJ1-2
cdr3_aa: CSVEVAFREAGYTF
cdr3_nt: TGCAGCGTTGAAGTCGCTTTTAGGGAGGCCGGCTACACCTTC

d_call: TRBD1
v_call: TRBV18
clone_size: .
j_call: TRBJ2-7
cdr3_aa: CASSFSGTGDEQYF
cdr3_nt: TGTGCCAGCTCATTCTCCGGGACAGGGGACGAGCAGTACTTC

d_call: TRBD1
v_call: TRBV20-1
clone_size: .
j_call: TRBJ2-2
cdr3_aa: CSARTRDRLNTGELFF
cdr3_nt: TGCAGTGCTAGAACCCGGGACAGACTCAACACCGGGGAGCTGTTTTTT